The 24 T cell receptor beta chains reported below all come from one sample, sequenced in a study of shared clonotypes between healthy human individuals. Sequencing used immunoSEQ multiplex PCR; TCRdb keeps in-frame clones, though not all of them. Here the sample spans hundreds of thousands of clones, about 74% being singletons. Material for sequencing was memory CD4+ T cells sorted from blood. Noted subset: CD45RA-negative fraction. The receptors were sampled from a woman in her 30s in good health.

Worth noting for this clone: A much bigger clone sits one base away, suggesting this may be a read error. This chain connects TRBV4-1 to TRBJ2-1; 12 bases match TRBD2. This CDR3 spans 13 amino acids. CDR1 is MGHRA, CDR2 YSYEKL, per germline. The V segment lost 2 bases and the J segment 12 bases; nucleotides outside the gene matches: 2. For the CDR3, the DNA is TGCGCCAGCAGCCAAAAACTAGCGGGAGGGCAGTTCTTC. Protein sequence: CASSQKLAGGQFF.

The V call is TRBV10-3, the J call TRBJ2-7; 10 bases are shared with TRBD2. CDR3 length: 16 residues. The trim removed 4 bases at V and 6 bases at J, leaving 12 bases unmatched. Germline values: CDR1 ENHRY, CDR2 SYGVKD. Here the CDR3 reads CAISGWMLAGALEQYF. CDR3 in DNA: TGTGCCATCAGTGGATGGATGCTAGCGGGAGCCCTCGAGCAGTACTTC.

J is TRBJ2-5 and V is TRBV2; 10 positions match TRBD1. V trimming: 5 bases; J trimming: 5 bases; junction bases outside the gene matches: 8. CDR1 and CDR2 from the germline V gene are SNHLY and FYNNEI. The CDR3 is made up of 15 amino acids. The DNA of the CDR3 is TGTGCCAGCAGTAGAAGACAGGGGGCTTGGGAGACCCAGTACTTC. This sequence encodes CASSRRQGAWETQYF.

This clone showed up just once. The chain joins TRBV7-6 to TRBJ2-7, with 8 bases identical to TRBD1. Germline V gene data show CDR1 as SGHVS and CDR2 as FNYEAQ. V was clipped by 2 bases and J by 2 bases; unmatched bases: 2. The CDR3 contains 14 residues. CDR3 DNA sequence: TGTGCCAGCAGCTTACAGACAGGGGCCTACGAGCAGTACTTC. This sequence encodes CASSLQTGAYEQYF.

This rearrangement joins TRBV28 to TRBJ2-1; 10 bases fit TRBD2. The CDR3 contains 19 residues. The germline gives CDR1 MDHEN, CDR2 SYDVKM. J was trimmed by 3 bases and V by 4 bases; bases with no gene match: 15. The CDR3 sequence is CASSSLRGSLAGDYNEQFF. The CDR3 DNA sequence: TGTGCCAGCAGTTCCCTGAGGGGGTCCCTAGCGGGAGACTACAATGAGCAGTTCTTC.

For this clone: The sample holds other DNA sequences that translate to the same CDR3. V gene TRBV7-9 combines with J gene TRBJ2-3; tentatively, D is TRBD2 (5 bases). The ends were cut back, 1 base at V and 8 bases at J, with 7 bases in the middle. Germline V gene data show CDR1 as SEHNR and CDR2 as FQNEAQ (reference sequence). The CDR3 is made up of 12 amino acids. CDR3 in amino acids: CASSLVGVTQYF. CDR3 DNA: TGTGCCAGCAGCTTAGTCGGGGTTACGCAGTATTTT. Together with reference TRBV7-9 and TRBJ2-3, the CDR3 gives the full variable domain: DTGVSQNPRHKITKRGQNVTFRCDPISEHNRLYWYRQTLGQGPEFLTYFQNEAQLEKSRLLSDRFSAERPKGSFSTLEIQRTEQGDSAMYLCASSLVGVTQYFGPGTRLTVL.

This chain joins TRBV6-5 and TRBJ2-2, with D unclear. The germline V and J ends were trimmed by 0 bases and 2 bases, with 10 bases remaining between them. The CDR3 is made up of 16 amino acids. The germline CDR1 and CDR2 sequences are MNHEY and SVGAGI. The CDR3 DNA reads as TGTGCCAGCAGTTACTCGATGGCGGCAAACACCGGGGAGCTGTTTTTT. Amino acids: CASSYSMAANTGELFF.

The rearrangement uses TRBV5-1 and TRBJ2-6, with a weak D call TRBD1 (6 bases). The CDR3 is 15 residues long. Germline V gene sequence: CDR1 SGHRS, CDR2 YFSETQ. Trimming took 4 bases from V and 1 from J, leaving 9 bases between them. The CDR3 DNA is TGCGCCAGCAGCCCCACAGGGTCTGGGGCCAACGTCCTGACTTTC. Translating gives CASSPTGSGANVLTF.

This sequence joins TRBV2 and TRBJ1-3; D is ambiguous. Deletions cut 4 bases from V and 0 bases from J, with 10 bases between. The CDR3 length is 15 residues. From germline, CDR1 is SNHLY and CDR2 FYNNEI. For the CDR3, the DNA is TGTGCCAGCAGTGTAGGGATGTACTCTGGAAACACCATATATTTT. Translation: CASSVGMYSGNTIYF.

This clone was found a few times. The rearrangement joins TRBV5-6 to TRBJ2-7; TRBD2 matches at 9 bases. Germline loops: CDR1 SGHDT, CDR2 YYEEEE. Germline trimming cut 2 bases from V and 2 bases from J; bases unmatched to any gene: 8. The CDR3 has 16 residues. CDR3 protein: CASSFGAGGRAYEQYF. The DNA for the CDR3 is TGTGCCAGCAGCTTCGGAGCGGGAGGTCGAGCCTACGAGCAGTACTTC.

The rearrangement uses TRBV18 and TRBJ2-4, with D possibly called TRBD1 or TRBD2 (5 bases each). The V gene's germline CDR1 is KGHSH and CDR2 LQKENI. This CDR3 is built from 13 residues. V lost 3 bases, J lost 8 bases, and 11 bases lay in between. CDR3 DNA: TGTGCCAGCTCACCGGGGGTTCTTGACATTCAGTACTTC. The encoded protein is CASSPGVLDIQYF. The entire variable domain, with the rest obtained from reference TRBV18 and TRBJ2-4, is as follows: NAGVMQNPRHLVRRRGQEARLRCSPMKGHSHVYWYRQLPEEGLKFMVYLQKENIIDESGMPKERFSAEFPKEGPSILRIQQVVRGDSAAYFCASSPGVLDIQYFGAGTRLSVL.

The chain uses TRBV28 and TRBJ2-5; 9 nucleotides align to TRBD1. Germline V gene sequence: CDR1 MDHEN, CDR2 SYDVKM. V shed 8 bases and J 4 bases; nucleotides not matched to a gene: 11. This CDR3 contains 15 residues. The CDR3 coding sequence is TGTGCCAGCGGGTCTTCCGGGACAGGGAGAGAGACCCAGTACTTC. Translation gives CASGSSGTGRETQYF.

This clone was detected once. This sequence joins TRBV18 and TRBJ2-7; no clear D. Germline lookup yields CDR1 KGHSH and CDR2 LQKENI. V shed 8 bases and J shed 2 bases, with 22 bases lying between them. The CDR3 is 16 residues long. The CDR3 spells CASTGNSLKTTYEQYF. The CDR3 DNA reads as TGTGCCAGCACTGGCAACAGCCTGAAAACCACCTACGAGCAGTACTTC.

This clone came up once. The rearrangement joins TRBV9 to TRBJ1-1, with 8 nucleotides matching TRBD1. This CDR3 comprises 18 residues. Germline trimming cut 2 bases from V and 0 bases from J; bases unmatched to any gene: 12. CDR1 and CDR2 (germline): SGDLS, YYNGEE. The CDR3 DNA follows: TGTGCCAGCAGCGTCAGGACAGGGATCGTTGCTATGAACACTGAAGCTTTCTTT. It codes for CASSVRTGIVAMNTEAFF.

Details on this clone: Other DNA sequences within the sample encode an identical CDR3. V and J are TRBV28 and TRBJ2-3; D is perhaps TRBD1 (5 bases). CDR3 length: 13 amino acids. The V and J ends lost 2 bases and 3 bases respectively, with 6 bases between them. In germline, CDR1 is MDHEN, CDR2 SYDVKM. Here the CDR3 reads CASSLPGTDTQYF. The CDR3 nucleotides are TGTGCCAGCAGTTTACCAGGGACAGATACGCAGTATTTT.

This chain connects TRBV28 to TRBJ2-7, with D maybe TRBD1 (5 bases). The CDR3 runs to 12 residues. Trimming removed 3 bases from V and 9 bases from J, with 12 bases in between. Per germline, CDR1 MDHEN and CDR2 SYDVKM. The CDR3 region is CASSFFGAAQYF. CDR3 sequence (DNA): TGTGCCAGCAGTTTCTTTGGGGCGGCGCAGTACTTC.

The chain carries TRBV5-4 and TRBJ1-2; D is unresolved. V was pared by 2 bases and J by 0 bases, with 5 bases between. Germline V CDR1 and CDR2: SGHNT, YYREEE (reference sequence). The CDR3 sequence is 13 residues long. The CDR3 DNA reads TGTGCCAGCAGCTTTGAATCTAACTATGGCTACACCTTC. Translation gives CASSFESNYGYTF.

This clone was found many times. This sequence joins TRBV5-8 and TRBJ2-7; D possibly uses TRBD1 or TRBD2 (5 bases each). V was shortened by 5 bases and J by 2 bases, with 14 bases between the two germline ends. The CDR3 loop spans 14 amino acids. Looked up from germline, CDR1 is SGHTS and CDR2 is YDEGEE. The CDR3 coding sequence is TGTGCCAGCAGAGGGAGAAGGGGCGCCTACGAGCAGTACTTC. Translating gives CASRGRRGAYEQYF. Combining the CDR3 with reference TRBV5-8 and TRBJ2-7 gives the whole variable domain EAGVTQSPTHLIKTRGQQATLRCSPISGHTSVYWYQQALGLGLQFLLWYDEGEERNRGNFPPRFSGRQFPNYSSELNVNALELEDSALYLCASRGRRGAYEQYFGPGTRLTVT.

The chain joins TRBV10-3 to TRBJ1-4, with D uncertain. The V end was cut by 4 bases, the J end by 3 bases, with 9 bases between. Germline V lookup: CDR1 ENHRY, CDR2 SYGVKD. The CDR3 runs 14 residues. In DNA form, the CDR3 reads TGTGCCATCAGTGCAGGAGATGCTAATGAAAAACTGTTTTTT. Translation gives CAISAGDANEKLFF.

V is TRBV6-1 and J is TRBJ2-7, with D uncertain. Trimming took off 3 bases at V and 4 bases at J, with 10 bases between the two ends. The length of the CDR3 is 13 residues. Germline CDR1 is MNHNS and CDR2 is SASEGT. This CDR3 is CASSDLLPYEQYF. As DNA, the CDR3 is TGTGCCAGCAGTGATCTGCTTCCGTACGAGCAGTACTTC.

This clone came up many times. Additional DNA sequences in this sample encode the identical CDR3. This chain joins TRBV5-1 and TRBJ2-3; 8 nucleotides match TRBD1. The CDR3 has 14 amino acids. J lost 5 bases, V lost 2 bases, and 4 bases had no gene match. Germline V gene sequence: CDR1 SGHRS, CDR2 YFSETQ. CDR3 nucleotides: TGCGCCAGCAGCTTCGGACAGGGTGGAGATACGCAGTATTTT. Its protein product is CASSFGQGGDTQYF.

The chain carries TRBV4-1 and TRBJ2-4; weak D call: TRBD1 (5 bases). V was trimmed by 1 base and J by 1 base, leaving 17 bases between them. This CDR3 has 18 residues. Germline V CDR1 and CDR2: MGHRA, YSYEKL. The chain's CDR3 is CASSQGARALGAKNIQYF. The CDR3 DNA is TGCGCCAGCAGCCAAGGCGCCAGGGCGTTAGGGGCCAAAAACATTCAGTACTTC.

The chain combines TRBV28 with TRBJ2-6, with a possible D match to TRBD1 (6 bases). The V end lost 8 bases, the J end lost 0 bases, and 11 bases lay between the germline ends. The CDR3 is 15 amino acids. In germline, CDR1 is MDHEN, CDR2 SYDVKM. CDR3 DNA sequence: TGTGCCAGCCTGGACAGTTCCTCTGGGGCCAACGTCCTGACTTTC. Amino acid sequence: CASLDSSSGANVLTF.

This clone was detected a few times. This chain uses TRBV6-1 with TRBJ2-7, with 9 nucleotides matching TRBD1. Germline values: CDR1 MNHNS, CDR2 SASEGT. Unmatched junction bases numbered 6, after V lost 8 bases and J lost 4 bases. CDR3 size: 13 residues. This chain's CDR3 is CASLAQGAYEQYF. CDR3 DNA: TGTGCCAGCCTGGCACAGGGGGCTTACGAGCAGTACTTC.